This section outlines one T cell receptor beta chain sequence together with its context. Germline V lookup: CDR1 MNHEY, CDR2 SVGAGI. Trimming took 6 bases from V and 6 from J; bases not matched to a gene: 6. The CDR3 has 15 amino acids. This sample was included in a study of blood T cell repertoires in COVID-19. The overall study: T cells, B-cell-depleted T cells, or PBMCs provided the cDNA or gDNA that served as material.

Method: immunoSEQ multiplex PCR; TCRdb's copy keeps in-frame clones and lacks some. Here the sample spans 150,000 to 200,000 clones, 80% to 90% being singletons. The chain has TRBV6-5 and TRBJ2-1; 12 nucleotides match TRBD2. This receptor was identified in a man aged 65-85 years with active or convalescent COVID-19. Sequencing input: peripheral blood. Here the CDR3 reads CASRPGLAGLNEQFF. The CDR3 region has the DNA TGTGCCAGCAGGCCGGGACTAGCGGGTCTCAATGAGCAGTTCTTC.